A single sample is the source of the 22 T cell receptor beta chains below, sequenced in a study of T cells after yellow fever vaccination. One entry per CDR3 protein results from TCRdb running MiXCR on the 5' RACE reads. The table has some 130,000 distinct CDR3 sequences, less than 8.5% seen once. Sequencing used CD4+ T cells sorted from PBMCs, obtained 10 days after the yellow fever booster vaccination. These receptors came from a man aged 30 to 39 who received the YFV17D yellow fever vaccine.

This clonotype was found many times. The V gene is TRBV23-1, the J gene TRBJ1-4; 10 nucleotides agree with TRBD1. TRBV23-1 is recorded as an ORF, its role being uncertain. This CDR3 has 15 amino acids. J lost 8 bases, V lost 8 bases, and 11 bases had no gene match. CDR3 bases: TGCGCCAGCGTTGAATTGGGGACAGGGGAAGAAAAACTGTTTTTT. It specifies CASVELGTGEEKLFF.

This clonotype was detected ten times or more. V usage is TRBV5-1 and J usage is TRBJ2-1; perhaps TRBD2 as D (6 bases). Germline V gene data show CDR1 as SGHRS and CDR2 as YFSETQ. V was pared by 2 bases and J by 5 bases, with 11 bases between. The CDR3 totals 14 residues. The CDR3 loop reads CASSFGGAHNEQFF. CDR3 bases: TGCGCCAGCAGCTTTGGAGGGGCCCACAATGAGCAGTTCTTC.

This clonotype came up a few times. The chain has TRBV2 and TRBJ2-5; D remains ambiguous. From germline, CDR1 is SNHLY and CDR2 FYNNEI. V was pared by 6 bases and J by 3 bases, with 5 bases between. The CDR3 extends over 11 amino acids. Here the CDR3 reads CASRQKETQYF. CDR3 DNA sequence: TGTGCCAGCAGACAAAAAGAGACCCAGTACTTC.

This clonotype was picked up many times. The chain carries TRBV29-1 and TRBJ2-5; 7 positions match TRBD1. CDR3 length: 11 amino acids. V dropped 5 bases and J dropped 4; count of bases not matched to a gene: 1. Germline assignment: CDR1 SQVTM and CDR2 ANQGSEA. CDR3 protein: CSVYRGETQYF. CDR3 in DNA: TGCAGCGTTTACAGGGGAGAGACCCAGTACTTC.

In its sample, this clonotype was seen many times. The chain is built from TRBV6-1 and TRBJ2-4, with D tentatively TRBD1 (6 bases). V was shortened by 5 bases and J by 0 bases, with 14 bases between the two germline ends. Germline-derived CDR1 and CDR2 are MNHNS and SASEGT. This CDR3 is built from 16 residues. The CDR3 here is CASSPYRDLAKNIQYF. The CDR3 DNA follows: TGTGCCAGCAGTCCCTACAGGGATCTAGCCAAAAACATTCAGTACTTC.

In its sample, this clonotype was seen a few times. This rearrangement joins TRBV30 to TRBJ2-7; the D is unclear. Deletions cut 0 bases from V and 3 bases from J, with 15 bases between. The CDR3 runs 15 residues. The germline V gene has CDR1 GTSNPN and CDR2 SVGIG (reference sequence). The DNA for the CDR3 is TGTGCCTGGAGTGTACGGGCGGTGAATCACTACGAGCAGTACTTC. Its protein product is CAWSVRAVNHYEQYF.

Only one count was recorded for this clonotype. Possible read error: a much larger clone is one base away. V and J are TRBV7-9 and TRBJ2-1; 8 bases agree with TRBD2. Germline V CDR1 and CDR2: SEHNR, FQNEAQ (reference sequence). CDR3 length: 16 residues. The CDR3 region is CAGRNIAGRSNHEQFF. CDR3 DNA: TGTGCCGGCAGGAATATAGCGGGACGAAGTAACCATGAGCAGTTCTTC.

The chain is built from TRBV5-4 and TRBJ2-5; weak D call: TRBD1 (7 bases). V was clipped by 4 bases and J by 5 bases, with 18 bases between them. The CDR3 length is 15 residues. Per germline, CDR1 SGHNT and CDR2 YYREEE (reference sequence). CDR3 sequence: CASSPDGGGMETQYF. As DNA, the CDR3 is TGTGCCAGCAGCCCAGATGGAGGGGGCATGGAGACCCAGTACTTC.

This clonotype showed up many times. The CDR3, as DNA: TGTGCCACCAGTGATGCCGGGACAGGGGAAAGGGAGACCCAGTACTTC. The encoded protein is CATSDAGTGERETQYF. This chain connects TRBV24-1 to TRBJ2-5; 10 nucleotides match TRBD1. The CDR3 runs 16 residues. Germline CDR1 reads KGHDR; CDR2 reads SFDVKD. Losses at the gene ends were 3 bases for V and 5 bases for J; bases not matched to a gene: 8.

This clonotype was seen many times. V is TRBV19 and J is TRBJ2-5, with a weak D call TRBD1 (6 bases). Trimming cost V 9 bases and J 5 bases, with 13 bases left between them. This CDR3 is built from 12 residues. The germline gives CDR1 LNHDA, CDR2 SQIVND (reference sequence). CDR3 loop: CASRQAGETQYF. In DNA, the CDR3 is TGTGCCAGCCGACAGGCCGGGGAGACCCAGTACTTC.

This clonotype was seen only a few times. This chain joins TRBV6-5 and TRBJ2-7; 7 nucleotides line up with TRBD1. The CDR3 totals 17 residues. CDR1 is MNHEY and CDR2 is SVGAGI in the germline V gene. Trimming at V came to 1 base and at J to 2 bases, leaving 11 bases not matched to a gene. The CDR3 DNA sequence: TGTGCCAGCAGTTACTTCCCCATCTCGACAGGGACCTACGAGCAGTACTTC. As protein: CASSYFPISTGTYEQYF.

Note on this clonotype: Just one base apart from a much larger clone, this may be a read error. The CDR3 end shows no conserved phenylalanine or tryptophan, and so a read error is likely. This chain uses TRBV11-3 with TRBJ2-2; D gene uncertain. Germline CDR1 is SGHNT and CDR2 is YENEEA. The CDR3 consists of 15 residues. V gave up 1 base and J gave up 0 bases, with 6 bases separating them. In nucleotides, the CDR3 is TGTGCCAGCAGCTTAGCGGGTTCGAACACCGGGGAGCTGTTTTAT. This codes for CASSLAGSNTGELFY.

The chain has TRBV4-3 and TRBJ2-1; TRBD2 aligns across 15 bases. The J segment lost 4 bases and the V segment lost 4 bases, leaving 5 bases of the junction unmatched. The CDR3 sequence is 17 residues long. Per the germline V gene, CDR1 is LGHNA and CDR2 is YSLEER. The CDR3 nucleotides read TGCGCCAGCAGCCGAGGGACTAGCGGGAGGCCGTACAATGAGCAGTTCTTC. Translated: CASSRGTSGRPYNEQFF.

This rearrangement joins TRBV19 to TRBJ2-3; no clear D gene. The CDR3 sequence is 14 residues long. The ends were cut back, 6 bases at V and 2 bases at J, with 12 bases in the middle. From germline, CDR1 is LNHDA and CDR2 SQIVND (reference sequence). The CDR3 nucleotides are TGTGCCAGTAGGAACAGACACTACACAGATACGCAGTATTTT. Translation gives CASRNRHYTDTQYF.

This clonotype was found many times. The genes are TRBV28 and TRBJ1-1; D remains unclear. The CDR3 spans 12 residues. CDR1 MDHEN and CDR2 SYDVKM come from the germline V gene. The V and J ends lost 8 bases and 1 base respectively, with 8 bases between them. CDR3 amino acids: CASQVGNTEAFF. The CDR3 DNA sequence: TGTGCCAGCCAGGTGGGGAACACTGAAGCTTTCTTT.

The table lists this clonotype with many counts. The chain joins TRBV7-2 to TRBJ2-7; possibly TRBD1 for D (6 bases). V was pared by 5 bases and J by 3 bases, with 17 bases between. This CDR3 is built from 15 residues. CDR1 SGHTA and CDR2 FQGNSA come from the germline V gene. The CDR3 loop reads CASSPTGTPGYEQYF. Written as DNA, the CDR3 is TGTGCCAGCAGCCCAACCGGGACACCCGGCTACGAGCAGTACTTC.

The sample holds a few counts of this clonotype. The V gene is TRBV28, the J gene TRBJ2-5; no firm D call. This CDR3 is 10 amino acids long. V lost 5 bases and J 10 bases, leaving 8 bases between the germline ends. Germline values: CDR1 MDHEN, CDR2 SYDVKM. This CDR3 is CASSDSDQYF. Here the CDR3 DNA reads TGTGCCAGCAGTGATTCCGACCAGTACTTC.

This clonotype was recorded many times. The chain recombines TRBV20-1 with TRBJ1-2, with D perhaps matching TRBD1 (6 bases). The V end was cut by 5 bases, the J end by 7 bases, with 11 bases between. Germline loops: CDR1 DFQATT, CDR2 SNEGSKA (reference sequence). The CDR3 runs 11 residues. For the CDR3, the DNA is TGCAGTGCTTCAGGGGTGGGTGGCTACACCTTC. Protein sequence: CSASGVGGYTF.

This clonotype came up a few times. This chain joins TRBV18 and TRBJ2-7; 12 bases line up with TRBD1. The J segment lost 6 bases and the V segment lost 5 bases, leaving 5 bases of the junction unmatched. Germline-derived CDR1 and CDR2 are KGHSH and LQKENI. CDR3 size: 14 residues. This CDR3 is CASSSGQGAGEQYF. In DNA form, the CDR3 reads TGTGCCAGCTCATCGGGACAGGGGGCGGGCGAGCAGTACTTC.

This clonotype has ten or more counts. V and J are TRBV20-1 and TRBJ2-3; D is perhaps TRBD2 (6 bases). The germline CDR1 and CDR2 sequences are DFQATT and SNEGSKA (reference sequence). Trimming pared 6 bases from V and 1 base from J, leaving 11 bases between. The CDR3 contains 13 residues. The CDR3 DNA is TGCAGTGCGACCGGGGGAGGCACAGATACGCAGTATTTT. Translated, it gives CSATGGGTDTQYF.

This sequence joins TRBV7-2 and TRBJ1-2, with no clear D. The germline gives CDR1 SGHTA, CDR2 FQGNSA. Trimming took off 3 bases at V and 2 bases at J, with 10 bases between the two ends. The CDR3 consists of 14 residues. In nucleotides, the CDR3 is TGTGCCAGCAGCTTTCGGACTGAGAACTATGGCTACACCTTC. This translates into CASSFRTENYGYTF.

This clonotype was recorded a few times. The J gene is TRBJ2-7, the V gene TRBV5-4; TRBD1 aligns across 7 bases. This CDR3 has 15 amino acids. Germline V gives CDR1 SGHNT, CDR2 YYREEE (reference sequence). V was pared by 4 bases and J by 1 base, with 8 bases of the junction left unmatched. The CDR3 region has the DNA TGTGCCAGCAGCCGTGCCGGGACAGCTTCCTACGAGCAGTACTTC. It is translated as CASSRAGTASYEQYF.